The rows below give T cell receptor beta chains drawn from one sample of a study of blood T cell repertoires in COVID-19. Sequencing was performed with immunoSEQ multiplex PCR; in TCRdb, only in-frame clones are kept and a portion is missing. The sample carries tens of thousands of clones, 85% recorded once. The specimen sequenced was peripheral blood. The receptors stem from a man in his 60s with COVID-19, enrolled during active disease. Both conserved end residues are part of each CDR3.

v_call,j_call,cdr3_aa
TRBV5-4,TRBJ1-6,CASSLAGARNSPLHF
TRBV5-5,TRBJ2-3,CASSRGRDRVDTQYF
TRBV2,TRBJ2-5,CASSEMVAGQETQYF
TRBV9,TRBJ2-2,CASLAGLNTGELFF
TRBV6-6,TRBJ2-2,CASSYVRYLPGELFF
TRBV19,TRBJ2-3,CASSMGRPGGTDTQYF
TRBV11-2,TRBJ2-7,CASSPRGWSSYEQYF
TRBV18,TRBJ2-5,CASSDRGVGETQYF
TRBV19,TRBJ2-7,CASSSADRDPYEQYF
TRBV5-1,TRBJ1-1,CASSWKDRIPNTEAFF
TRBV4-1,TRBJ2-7,CASSQWVRGSYEQYF
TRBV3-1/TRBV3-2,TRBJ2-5,CASSNSGSQETQYF
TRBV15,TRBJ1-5,CATSRQYSSNQPQHF
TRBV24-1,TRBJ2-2,CATSPPGLADNTGELFF
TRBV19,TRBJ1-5,CASSSDRMKNYQPQHF
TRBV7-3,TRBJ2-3,CASSLYGGLTDTQYF
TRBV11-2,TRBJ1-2,CASSSPRFPNYGYTF
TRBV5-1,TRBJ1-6,CASSGDTSSYNSPLHF
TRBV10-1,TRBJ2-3,CASSDMGGRGPADTQYF
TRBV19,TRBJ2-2,CATDPGQRTGELFF
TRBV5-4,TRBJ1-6,CASSLRQGNSPLHF
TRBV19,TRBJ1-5,CASSTGQGTINQPQHF
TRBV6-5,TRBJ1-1,CASSLVIQGTEAFF
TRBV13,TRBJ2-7,CASSLLFYEQYF
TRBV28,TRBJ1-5,CASRRGDQPQHF
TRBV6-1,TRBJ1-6,CASSDPNLPLHF
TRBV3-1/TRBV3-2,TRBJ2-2,CASSPRTVGELFF
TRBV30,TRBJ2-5,CAWTSLETQYF
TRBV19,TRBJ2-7,CASSMRGPAYEQYF